The source of this TCR beta chain is a study of regulatory T cells in long-lasting Graves disease. Study information: To qualify as persistent, Graves' disease required over 5 years of antithyroid drugs with positive TSH receptor antibodies.

This clonotype was observed at least ten times. Its antigen is currently unknown. Time point specified: persistent/refractory GD, antithyroid drugs over 5 years with positive TRAb. PBMCs were the source of the RNA used for TCR sequencing. CDR3 length equals 15 residues. Trimming shortened V by 4 bases and J by 3 bases, and 15 bases separated the two germline ends. Germline V lookup: CDR1 MDHEN, CDR2 SYDVKM. With iRepertoire HTBI primers and Arm-PCR of CDR3 regions, TCR beta libraries were built. TCRdb re-called the multiplex PCR reads with MiXCR, one entry per CDR3 protein. This table has fewer than 550,000 distinct CDR3 sequences, roughly 21% appearing once. Study-wide results and limits: Few sampled subjects may have lowered accuracy. Persistent disease was associated with favored TRBV28 usage and with favored use of TRBJ1-2 and TRBJ2-5.

The J gene is TRBJ1-1, the V gene TRBV28; weak D call: TRBD1 (5 bases). Source: peripheral blood mononuclear cells (PBMCs), taken when the disease was refractory, from a patient treated with antithyroid drugs. The source of this sequence is a female donor with Graves disease. The CDR3 DNA follows: TGTGCCAGCAGTTCGGGACCCCCCAAGGACACTGAAGCTTTCTTT. Translated, it gives CASSSGPPKDTEAFF.